A selection of T cell receptor beta chains follows, all from one sample in a study of cytomegalovirus exposure and HLA in healthy donors. Assay: immunoSEQ multiplex PCR; the TCRdb copy retains only in-frame clones and omits some. The table shows roughly 99,000 clones, with 77% occurring only once. Sequenced input: PBMCs. The receptors stem from a male donor in good health and CMV-seronegative. CDR3s include the opening cysteine and the closing phenylalanine or tryptophan. The D gene is left open where the match is weak. The listing skips clone size in some rows; elsewhere it reads once, few, many or a size class.

>TRBJ2-7|.|.|TRBV30
TGTGCCTGGAGTGTAATAACGGCACAGCCCTACGAGCAGTACTTC
CAWSVITAQPYEQYF
>TRBJ2-7|.|.|TRBV11-2
TGTGCCAGCAGCCTGCCTGGGGGGACAGCCACCTACGAGCAGTACTTC
CASSLPGGTATYEQYF
>TRBJ2-2|TRBD1|.|TRBV11-2
TGTGCCAGCAGCTCCTTAAGAGGGGGCGAGACCGGGGAGCTGTTTTTT
CASSSLRGGETGELFF
>TRBJ1-1|.|.|TRBV27
TGTGCCAGCACCCCAGGGGCGAACACTGAAGCTTTCTTT
CASTPGANTEAFF
>TRBJ2-1|TRBD2|.|TRBV4-2
TGTGCCAGCAGCCAAAGGGTTAGCGGGAGGGCCGCCTCTGAGCAGTTCTTC
CASSQRVSGRAASEQFF
>TRBJ2-7|TRBD1|few|TRBV27
TGTGCCAGCAGTATAGGACAGGGCTACGAGCAGTACTTC
CASSIGQGYEQYF
>TRBJ1-1|.|.|TRBV5-4
TGTGCCAGCAGCGCCCAGGGAGGAGGCGTAGCTTTCTTT
CASSAQGGGVAFF
>TRBJ2-5|TRBD2|few|TRBV27
TGTGCCAGCAGTTTCAGACTAGCGGGATGGGGAGAGACCCAGTACTTC
CASSFRLAGWGETQYF
>TRBJ1-1|TRBD1|.|TRBV19
TGTGCCAGTAACCTTGACAGGGGGACTGAAGCTTTCTTT
CASNLDRGTEAFF
>TRBJ1-2|TRBD1|once|TRBV5-1
TGCGCCAGCAGCTTTGGGACAGGGAGAGGAAACTATGGCTACACCTTC
CASSFGTGRGNYGYTF
>TRBJ2-1|.|.|TRBV10-1
TGCGCCAGCAGTGAGTTACCGGACAATGAGCAGTTCTTC
CASSELPDNEQFF
>TRBJ2-1|TRBD2|.|TRBV2
TGTGCCAGCAGTGGAGCGGGAGGGCCTACGCGGAATGAGCAGTTCTTC
CASSGAGGPTRNEQFF
>TRBJ2-1|TRBD2|once|TRBV2
TGTGCCAGCAGGATAGCGGGAGGGCCCTACAATGAGCAGTTCTTC
CASRIAGGPYNEQFF
>TRBJ1-2|TRBD1|.|TRBV19
TGTGCCAGCCTGGACAGGACCTCAATCTATGGCTACACCTTC
CASLDRTSIYGYTF
>TRBJ1-5|.|.|TRBV19
TGTGCCAGTAGTATAGATAGGGTCGTTCAGGGCTTAGGCAATCAGCGCCAGCATTTT
CASSIDRVVQGLGNQRQHF
>TRBJ2-7|.|.|TRBV6-1
TGTGCCAGCAGTGAACCCGGAGGGTCATGCGAGCAGTACTTC
CASSEPGGSCEQYF